Each of the 20 T cell receptor beta chains below was sequenced from the same sample in a study of identical twins. From the 5' RACE reads, TCRdb called clonotypes with MiXCR, one entry per CDR3 protein. This sample carries roughly 250,000 distinct CDR3 sequences, more than 13% of them seen once, and the ten largest clones take under 9.5%. Sequencing used memory (CD45RO+) T cells sorted from blood. These receptors originate from a woman younger than 30 in good health.

V usage is TRBV3-1 and J usage is TRBJ2-5; D may be TRBD1 or TRBD2 (6 bases each). CDR1 and CDR2 (germline): LGHDT, YNNKEL (reference sequence). Trimming stripped 5 bases from V and 6 bases from J, with 13 bases between. This CDR3 is built from 13 residues. CDR3 sequence reads: CASSGLGGKTQYF. CDR3 nucleotides: TGTGCCAGCAGCGGCTTAGGGGGGAAGACCCAGTACTTC.

The CDR3 DNA reads as TGCGCCAGCAGCCTCCGGCGGGAGTCACCCTACGAGCAGTACTTC. This codes for CASSLRRESPYEQYF. The chain couples TRBV4-3 to TRBJ2-7; 7 nucleotides line up with TRBD2. There are 15 residues in the CDR3. Germline CDR1 and CDR2: LGHNA and YSLEER. The ends lost 4 bases at V and 2 bases at J; junction bases unmatched: 8.

The table lists this clonotype with a few counts. The chain carries TRBV3-1 and TRBJ2-1, with a weak D call TRBD1 (7 bases). The germline gives CDR1 LGHDT, CDR2 YNNKEL (reference sequence). The CDR3 spans 16 residues. The V and J ends lost 7 bases and 9 bases respectively, with 25 bases between them. The CDR3 region has the DNA TGTGCCAGCAAACCAGGGGGGCCCTCGTTAAGTAGTGAGCAGTTCTTC. Its translation is CASKPGGPSLSSEQFF.

This clonotype was observed a few times. J is TRBJ1-5 and V is TRBV27; D may be TRBD1 (5 bases). The CDR3 covers 14 residues. V was cut by 8 bases and J by 0 bases, with 11 bases left in between. CDR1 and CDR2 (germline): MNHEY, SMNVEV (reference sequence). CDR3 DNA: TGTGCCAGCGGTCCAGGGTATAGCAATCAGCCCCAGCATTTT. Amino acid sequence: CASGPGYSNQPQHF.

This chain connects TRBV7-2 to TRBJ2-3; D remains ambiguous. The CDR3 length is 14 residues. Germline V gene data show CDR1 as SGHTA and CDR2 as FQGNSA. V lost 6 bases, J lost 2 bases, and 12 bases lay in between. In DNA form, the CDR3 reads TGTGCCAGCAGACCCGGGCCGACCACAGATACGCAGTATTTT. It specifies CASRPGPTTDTQYF.

This chain connects TRBV3-1 to TRBJ1-6, with 7 positions matching TRBD1. This CDR3 contains 15 residues. The junction had 3 bases not matched to a gene; V was cut back by 6 bases and J by 1 base. Per the germline V gene, CDR1 is LGHDT and CDR2 is YNNKEL (reference sequence). The CDR3 DNA reads TGTGCCAGCAGTTCCAGGGGGTCCTATAATTCACCCCTCCACTTT. It translates to CASSSRGSYNSPLHF.

This clonotype was observed a few times. This chain uses TRBV5-5 with TRBJ2-7, with unresolved D. Germline V gene data show CDR1 as SGHKS and CDR2 as YYEKEE (reference sequence). There are 12 residues in the CDR3. Trimming took off 0 bases at V and 5 bases at J, with 6 bases between the two ends. CDR3 residues: CASSLVGNEQYF. In DNA, the CDR3 is TGTGCCAGCAGCTTGGTTGGGAACGAGCAGTACTTC.

This clonotype was found many times. This chain links TRBV2 with TRBJ2-2; TRBD1 matches 7 bases. From germline, CDR1 is SNHLY and CDR2 FYNNEI. This CDR3 is 13 amino acids long. The J segment lost 6 bases and the V segment lost 3 bases, leaving 1 base of the junction unmatched. The CDR3, as DNA: TGTGCCAGCAGTGAGGGACAGCCCGGGGAGCTGTTTTTT. This sequence encodes CASSEGQPGELFF.

There are a few counts of this clonotype. V usage is TRBV5-1 and J usage is TRBJ1-4, with D tentatively TRBD1 (6 bases). V lost 4 bases to trimming and J lost 3 bases, with 13 bases between them. The CDR3 has 15 amino acids. CDR1 SGHRS and CDR2 YFSETQ come from the germline V gene. The CDR3 DNA is TGCGCCAGCAGCGTCGATTACAGGGCTAATGAAAAACTGTTTTTT. It is translated as CASSVDYRANEKLFF. The whole variable domain, remainder taken from reference TRBV5-1 and TRBJ1-4, is KAGVTQTPRYLIKTRGQQVTLSCSPISGHRSVSWYQQTPGQGLQFLFEYFSETQRNKGNFPGRFSGRQFSNSRSEMNVSTLELGDSALYLCASSVDYRANEKLFFGSGTQLSVL.

The sample holds a few counts of this clonotype. The V and J genes are TRBV3-1 and TRBJ2-1; possibly TRBD1 or TRBD2 for D (5 bases each). V was pared by 0 bases and J by 11 bases, with 8 bases between. Looked up from germline, CDR1 is LGHDT and CDR2 is YNNKEL (reference sequence). The CDR3 has 12 residues. CDR3 nucleotides: TGTGCCAGCAGCCAAGATCGGGGACAGCAGTTCTTC. This encodes CASSQDRGQQFF.

Only a few counts were recorded for this clonotype. The chain recombines TRBV7-8 with TRBJ2-1; tentative D call: TRBD1 (6 bases). This CDR3 has 16 residues. CDR1 and CDR2 (germline): SGHVS, FQNEAQ. V gave up 5 bases and J gave up 2 bases, with 16 bases separating them. CDR3 amino acids: CASSGPRGNAYNEQFF. CDR3 nucleotides: TGTGCCAGCAGCGGCCCGAGGGGGAACGCCTACAATGAGCAGTTCTTC.

This chain joins TRBV20-1 and TRBJ1-1; weak D call: TRBD1 (6 bases). V was shortened by 6 bases and J by 5 bases, with 19 bases between the two germline ends. The CDR3 contains 14 residues. The germline gives CDR1 DFQATT, CDR2 SNEGSKA (reference sequence). The CDR3 region is CSAPTRQARTEAFF. The CDR3 DNA sequence: TGCAGTGCCCCTACGCGACAGGCCAGAACTGAAGCTTTCTTT.

The chain links TRBV6-5 to TRBJ2-4; 7 bases fit TRBD2. The germline CDR1 and CDR2 sequences are MNHEY and SVGAGI. CDR3 length equals 15 residues. Unmatched junction bases numbered 9, after V lost 1 base and J lost 9 bases. This CDR3 reads CASSYFVGTNAIQYF. For the CDR3, the DNA is TGTGCCAGCAGTTACTTTGTCGGGACTAATGCCATTCAGTACTTC.

The chain combines TRBV20-1 with TRBJ2-5, with D unresolved. Between the trimmed V and J ends, which lost 2 bases and 1 base, there was a span of 5 bases. From germline, CDR1 is DFQATT and CDR2 SNEGSKA (reference sequence). There are 12 residues in the CDR3. The CDR3 loop reads CSARPGQETQYF. CDR3 in DNA: TGCAGTGCTAGACCGGGCCAAGAGACCCAGTACTTC.

The chain recombines TRBV5-5 with TRBJ2-3; D is unclear. The CDR3 is 12 residues long. Germline V lookup: CDR1 SGHKS, CDR2 YYEKEE (reference sequence). Trimming cost V 4 bases and J 5 bases, with 8 bases left between them. CDR3 region: CASSTPRDTQYF. The CDR3 bases are TGTGCCAGCAGCACCCCTAGAGATACGCAGTATTTT.

The rearrangement links TRBV7-8 to TRBJ1-2; no definite D call. The CDR3 consists of 15 residues. The V gene lost 0 bases and the J gene lost 6 bases, with 14 bases spanning the gap. Germline CDR1 and CDR2: SGHVS and FQNEAQ. The CDR3 loop is CASSLASVGKDGYTF. The CDR3 DNA is TGTGCCAGCAGCTTAGCGTCGGTAGGGAAGGATGGCTACACCTTC.

This clonotype appeared many times. The chain has TRBV5-1 and TRBJ1-2; TRBD1 matches at 9 bases. With 4 bases clipped from V and 0 bases from J, the junction kept 7 bases outside the gene matches. Germline lookup yields CDR1 SGHRS and CDR2 YFSETQ. The CDR3 length is 16 residues. CDR3 region: CASSPIDRGANYGYTF. CDR3 DNA sequence: TGCGCCAGCAGCCCAATAGACAGGGGGGCTAACTATGGCTACACCTTC.

The chain is built from TRBV5-1 and TRBJ1-2; D not resolved. The CDR3 is made up of 14 amino acids. Germline loops: CDR1 SGHRS, CDR2 YFSETQ. The ends were cut back, 0 bases at V and 6 bases at J, with 12 bases in the middle. This CDR3 is CASSLDGGPDGYTF. CDR3 nucleotides: TGCGCCAGCAGCTTGGACGGCGGCCCAGATGGCTACACCTTC.

This clonotype was counted a few times. The chain joins TRBV5-1 to TRBJ2-6; no clear D. The germline V gene encodes CDR1 SGHRS and CDR2 YFSETQ. The V gene lost 5 bases and the J gene lost 1 base, with 16 bases spanning the gap. The CDR3 is 17 amino acids. Here the CDR3 DNA reads TGCGCCAGCAGGAACCCCAGTCCCGTGTCTGGGGCCAACGTCCTGACTTTC. Its translation: CASRNPSPVSGANVLTF.

In its sample, this clonotype was seen a few times. The chain couples TRBV19 to TRBJ2-3; 11 positions agree with TRBD2. The germline V gene has CDR1 LNHDA and CDR2 SQIVND (reference sequence). V was pared by 5 bases and J by 1 base, with 8 bases of the junction left unmatched. CDR3 length equals 17 residues. The CDR3 is CASSPLTSGDGTDTQYF. The CDR3 nucleotides are TGTGCCAGTAGTCCCCTGACTAGCGGGGATGGCACAGATACGCAGTATTTT. Using reference TRBV19 and TRBJ2-3 for the parts outside the CDR3, the full variable domain is DGGITQSPKYLFRKEGQNVTLSCEQNLNHDAMYWYRQDPGQGLRLIYYSQIVNDFQKGDIAEGYSVSREKKESFPLTVTSAQKNPTAFYLCASSPLTSGDGTDTQYFGPGTRLTVL.